The entry below describes one T cell receptor (beta chain). The CDR3 is 15 residues long. Germline trimming cut 6 bases from V and 4 bases from J; bases unmatched to any gene: 10. This sample is drawn from a study of CD8 T cells in Susac syndrome. FACS enriched CD8+ TEMRA cells, while bulk CD8+ and CD4+ were negatively isolated. Random hexamers were used to reverse transcribe the RNA input (about 0.45 to 1 ug). In TCRdb, the immunoSEQ multiplex PCR reads were re-called with MiXCR into one record per CDR3 protein. The sample comprises some 260,000 distinct CDR3 sequences, around 95% of which are singletons, and about 0.07% rests with the top ten.

V and J are TRBV12-3 or TRBV12-4 and TRBJ1-2; the match to TRBD1 covers 8 bases. The TCR sequence derives from a human donor with multiple sclerosis. The sequenced sample was CD4+ T cells from PBMCs. The CDR3 DNA follows: TGTGCCAGCAGCGAAAGCAGGGGGCAGGTCTATGGCTACACCTTC. Protein: CASSESRGQVYGYTF.